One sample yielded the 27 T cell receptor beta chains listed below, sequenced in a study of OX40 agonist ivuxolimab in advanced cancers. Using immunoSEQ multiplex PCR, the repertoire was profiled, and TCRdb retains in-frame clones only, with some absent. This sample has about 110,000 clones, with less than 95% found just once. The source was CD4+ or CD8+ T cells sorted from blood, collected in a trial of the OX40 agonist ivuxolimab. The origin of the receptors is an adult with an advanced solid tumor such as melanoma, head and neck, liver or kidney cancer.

The CDR3 here is CASKERYKGAEAFF. The CDR3, as DNA: TGTGCCAGTAAAGAACGCTATAAGGGGGCTGAAGCTTTCTTT. The chain joins TRBV19 to TRBJ1-1, with D perhaps matching TRBD1 (6 bases). Per the germline V gene, CDR1 is LNHDA and CDR2 is SQIVND (reference sequence). V lost 7 bases and J lost 6, with 18 bases in between. The CDR3 totals 14 residues.

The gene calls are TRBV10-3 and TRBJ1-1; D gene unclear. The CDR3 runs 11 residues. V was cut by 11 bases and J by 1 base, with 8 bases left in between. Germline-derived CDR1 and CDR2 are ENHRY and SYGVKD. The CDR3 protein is CASEGNTEAFF. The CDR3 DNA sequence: TGTGCCTCCGAGGGGAACACTGAAGCTTTCTTT.

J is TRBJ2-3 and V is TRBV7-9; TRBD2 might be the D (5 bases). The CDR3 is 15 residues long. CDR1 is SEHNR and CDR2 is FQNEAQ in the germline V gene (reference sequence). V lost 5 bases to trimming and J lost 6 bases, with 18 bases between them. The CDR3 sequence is CASSPGVVRVDTQYF. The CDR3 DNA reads TGTGCCAGCAGCCCTGGAGTGGTGAGGGTGGATACGCAGTATTTT.

As DNA, the CDR3 is TGTGCCAGTAGTATTCCTCCAATTATGGGACTAGCGAACACCGGGGAGCTGTTTTTT. Its translation is CASSIPPIMGLANTGELFF. The chain joins TRBV19 to TRBJ2-2, with TRBD2 matching over 8 bases. V shed 3 bases and J 0 bases; nucleotides not matched to a gene: 12. The CDR3 length is 19 residues. Germline lookup yields CDR1 LNHDA and CDR2 SQIVND (reference sequence). Full variable domain (remainder filled in from reference TRBV19 and TRBJ2-2): DGGITQSPKYLFRKEGQNVTLSCEQNLNHDAMYWYRQDPGQGLRLIYYSQIVNDFQKGDIAEGYSVSREKKESFPLTVTSAQKNPTAFYLCASSIPPIMGLANTGELFFGEGSRLTVL.

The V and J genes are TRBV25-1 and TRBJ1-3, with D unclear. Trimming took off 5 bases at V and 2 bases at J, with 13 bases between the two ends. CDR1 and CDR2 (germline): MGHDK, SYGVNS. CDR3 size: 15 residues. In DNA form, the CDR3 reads TGTGCCAGCAGTCCCCGGTTGGCTCCTGGAAACACCATATATTTT. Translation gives CASSPRLAPGNTIYF.

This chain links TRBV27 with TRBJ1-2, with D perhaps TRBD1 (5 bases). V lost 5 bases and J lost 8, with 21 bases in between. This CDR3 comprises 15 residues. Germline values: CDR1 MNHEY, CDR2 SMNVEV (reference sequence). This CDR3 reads CASSPRTLTAGGYTF. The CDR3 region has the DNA TGTGCCAGCAGTCCGCGGACACTCACCGCGGGAGGCTACACCTTC.

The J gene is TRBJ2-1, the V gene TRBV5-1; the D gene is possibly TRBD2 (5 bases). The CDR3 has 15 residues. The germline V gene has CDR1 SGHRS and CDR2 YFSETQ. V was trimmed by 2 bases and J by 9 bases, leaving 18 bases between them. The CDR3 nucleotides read TGCGCCAGCAGCTTTCGGGGTGAGAGGGCCAGTGAGCAGTTCTTC. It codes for CASSFRGERASEQFF.

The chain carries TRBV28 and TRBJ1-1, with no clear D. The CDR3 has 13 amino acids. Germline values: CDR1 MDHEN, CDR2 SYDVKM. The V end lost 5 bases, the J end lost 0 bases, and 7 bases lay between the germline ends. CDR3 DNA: TGTGCCAGCAGTCTATCCGTGAACACTGAAGCTTTCTTT. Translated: CASSLSVNTEAFF.

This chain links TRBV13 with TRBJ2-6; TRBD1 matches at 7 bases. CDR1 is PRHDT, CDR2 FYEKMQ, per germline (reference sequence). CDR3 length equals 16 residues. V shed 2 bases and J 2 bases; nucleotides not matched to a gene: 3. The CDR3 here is CASSLYQGAGANVLTF. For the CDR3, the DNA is TGTGCCAGCAGCTTATACCAGGGGGCTGGGGCCAACGTCCTGACTTTC. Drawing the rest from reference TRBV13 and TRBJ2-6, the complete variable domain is AAGVIQSPRHLIKEKRETATLKCYPIPRHDTVYWYQQGPGQDPQFLISFYEKMQSDKGSIPDRFSAQQFSDYHSELNMSSLELGDSALYFCASSLYQGAGANVLTFGAGSRLTVL.

As DNA, the CDR3 is TGCGCCAGCAGCTCCGGGGCCCGACTAGCGGGGGGCACAGATACGCAGTATTTT. Its protein product is CASSSGARLAGGTDTQYF. This chain connects TRBV5-1 to TRBJ2-3; 12 bases align to TRBD2. J lost 1 base, V lost 3 bases, and 9 bases had no gene match. Germline V gene data show CDR1 as SGHRS and CDR2 as YFSETQ. This CDR3 is built from 18 residues.

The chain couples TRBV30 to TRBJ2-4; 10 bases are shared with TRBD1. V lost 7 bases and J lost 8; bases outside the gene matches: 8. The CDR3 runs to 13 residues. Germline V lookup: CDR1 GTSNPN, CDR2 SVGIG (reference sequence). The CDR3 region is CASGTGAYDIQYF. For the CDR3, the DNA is TGTGCCTCCGGGACAGGGGCGTATGACATTCAGTACTTC. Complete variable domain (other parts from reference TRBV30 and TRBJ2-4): SQTIHQWPATLVQPVGSPLSLECTVEGTSNPNLYWYRQAAGRGLQLLFYSVGIGQISSEVPQNLSASRPQDRQFILSSKKLLLSDSGFYLCASGTGAYDIQYFGAGTRLSVL.

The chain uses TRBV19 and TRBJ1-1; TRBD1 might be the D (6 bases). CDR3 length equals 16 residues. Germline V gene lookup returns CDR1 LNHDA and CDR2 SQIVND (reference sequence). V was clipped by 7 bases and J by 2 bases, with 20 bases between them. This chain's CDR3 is CASIKGGRTTNTEAFF. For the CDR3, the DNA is TGTGCCAGTATCAAGGGGGGACGGACTACAAACACTGAAGCTTTCTTT.

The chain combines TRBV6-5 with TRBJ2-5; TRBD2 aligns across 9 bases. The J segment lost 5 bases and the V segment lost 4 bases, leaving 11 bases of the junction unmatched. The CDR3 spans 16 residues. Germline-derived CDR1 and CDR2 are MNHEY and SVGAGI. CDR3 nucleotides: TGTGCCAGCAGTTCACGGACTAGCGCCGTGGGGGAGACCCAGTACTTC. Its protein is CASSSRTSAVGETQYF.

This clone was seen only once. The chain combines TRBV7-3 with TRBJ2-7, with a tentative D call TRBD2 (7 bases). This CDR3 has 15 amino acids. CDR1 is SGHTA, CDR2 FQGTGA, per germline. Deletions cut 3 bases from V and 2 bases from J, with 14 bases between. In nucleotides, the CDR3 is TGTGCCAGCAGCTTTGGGGGCGGGGGCGCCTACGAGCAGTACTTC. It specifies CASSFGGGGAYEQYF.

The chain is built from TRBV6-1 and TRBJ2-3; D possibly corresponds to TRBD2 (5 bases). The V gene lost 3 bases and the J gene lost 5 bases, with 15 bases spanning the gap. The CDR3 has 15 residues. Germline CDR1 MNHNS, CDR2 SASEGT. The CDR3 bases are TGTGCCAGCAGTGATTTTGGAACCGGGGAAGATACGCAGTATTTT. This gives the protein CASSDFGTGEDTQYF.

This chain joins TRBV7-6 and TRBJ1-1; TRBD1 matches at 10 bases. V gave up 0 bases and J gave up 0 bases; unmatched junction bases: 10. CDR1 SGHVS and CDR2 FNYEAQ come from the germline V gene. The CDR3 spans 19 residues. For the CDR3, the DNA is TGTGCCAGCAGCTTAGCGGCCGGTGGGGGACAGGGGATGAACACTGAAGCTTTCTTT. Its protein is CASSLAAGGGQGMNTEAFF.

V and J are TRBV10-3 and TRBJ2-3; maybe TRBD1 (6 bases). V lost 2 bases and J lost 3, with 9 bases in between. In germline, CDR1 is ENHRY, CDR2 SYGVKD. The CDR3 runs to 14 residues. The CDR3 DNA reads TGTGCCATCAGTGAGGGTCAGGGGACAGATACGCAGTATTTT. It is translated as CAISEGQGTDTQYF.

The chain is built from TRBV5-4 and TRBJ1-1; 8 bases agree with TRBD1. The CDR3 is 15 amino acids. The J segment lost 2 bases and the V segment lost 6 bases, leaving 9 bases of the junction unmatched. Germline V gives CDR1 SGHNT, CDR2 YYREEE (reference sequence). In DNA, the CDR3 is TGTGCCAGCAACATACAGGGGGGGGAAAACACTGAAGCTTTCTTT. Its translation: CASNIQGGENTEAFF.

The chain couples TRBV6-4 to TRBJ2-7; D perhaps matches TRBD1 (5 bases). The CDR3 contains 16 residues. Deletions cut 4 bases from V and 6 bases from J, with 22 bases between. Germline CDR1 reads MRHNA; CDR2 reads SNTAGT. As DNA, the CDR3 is TGTGCCAGCAGTGCCTTCAGGGTCCCCAAAACGGGCGAGCAGTACTTC. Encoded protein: CASSAFRVPKTGEQYF.

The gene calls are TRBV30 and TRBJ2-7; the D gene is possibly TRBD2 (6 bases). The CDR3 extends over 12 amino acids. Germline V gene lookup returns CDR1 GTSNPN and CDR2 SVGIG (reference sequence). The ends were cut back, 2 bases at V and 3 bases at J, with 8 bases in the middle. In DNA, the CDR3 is TGTGCCTGGAGTAGGAGGGACTACGAGCAGTACTTC. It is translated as CAWSRRDYEQYF.

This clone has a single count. The CDR3 spells CASGRLQGASNQPQHF. The CDR3 bases are TGTGCCAGCGGGCGATTACAGGGGGCGAGCAATCAGCCCCAGCATTTT. This chain connects TRBV2 to TRBJ1-5, with 9 bases aligning to TRBD1. J gave up 1 base and V 8 bases, and 9 bases lay outside the gene matches. This CDR3 spans 16 amino acids. Looked up from germline, CDR1 is SNHLY and CDR2 is FYNNEI. Full variable domain (remainder filled in from reference TRBV2 and TRBJ1-5): EPEVTQTPSHQVTQMGQEVILRCVPISNHLYFYWYRQILGQKVEFLVSFYNNEISEKSEIFDDQFSVERPDGSNFTLKIRSTKLEDSAMYFCASGRLQGASNQPQHFGDGTRLSIL.

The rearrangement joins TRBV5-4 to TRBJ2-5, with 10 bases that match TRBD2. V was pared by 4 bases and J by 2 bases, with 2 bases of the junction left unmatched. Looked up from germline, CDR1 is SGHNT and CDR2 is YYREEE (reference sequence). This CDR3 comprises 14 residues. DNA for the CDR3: TGTGCCAGCAGCCCGACTAGCGGGCAAGAGACCCAGTACTTC. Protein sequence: CASSPTSGQETQYF. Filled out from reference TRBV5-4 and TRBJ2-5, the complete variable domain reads ETGVTQSPTHLIKTRGQQVTLRCSSQSGHNTVSWYQQALGQGPQFIFQYYREEENGRGNFPPRFSGLQFPNYSSELNVNALELDDSALYLCASSPTSGQETQYFGPGTRLLVL.

This chain's CDR3 is CASSELEVDTEAFF. The CDR3 region has the DNA TGTGCCAGCAGTGAACTCGAGGTTGACACTGAAGCTTTCTTT. The rearrangement links TRBV6-1 to TRBJ1-1; no reliable D call. V dropped 2 bases and J dropped 3 bases, with 10 bases sitting between them. The CDR3 totals 14 residues. Looked up from germline, CDR1 is MNHNS and CDR2 is SASEGT.

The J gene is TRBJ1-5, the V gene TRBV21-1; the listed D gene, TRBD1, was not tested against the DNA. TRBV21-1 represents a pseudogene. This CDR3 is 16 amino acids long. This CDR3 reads CASSKGRGCSNQPQHF. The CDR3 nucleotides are TGTGCCAGCAGCAAAGGAAGGGGCTGTAGCAATCAGCCCCAGCATTTT.

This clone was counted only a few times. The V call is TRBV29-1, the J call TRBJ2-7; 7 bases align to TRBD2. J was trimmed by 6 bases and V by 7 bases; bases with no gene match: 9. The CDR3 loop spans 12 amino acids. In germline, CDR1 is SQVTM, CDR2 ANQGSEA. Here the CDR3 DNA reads TGCAGCGGCGGGGGACGGCCGGGCGAGCAGTACTTC. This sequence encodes CSGGGRPGEQYF.

CDR3 protein: CASSQSSIYTEAFF. CDR3 DNA sequence: TGCGCCAGCAGTCAATCGTCCATCTACACTGAAGCTTTCTTT. The rearrangement links TRBV23-1 to TRBJ1-1; no clear D. TRBV23-1 is sorted into the ORF group, with uncertain function. V shed 0 bases and J shed 3 bases, with 8 bases lying between them. The CDR3 covers 14 residues.

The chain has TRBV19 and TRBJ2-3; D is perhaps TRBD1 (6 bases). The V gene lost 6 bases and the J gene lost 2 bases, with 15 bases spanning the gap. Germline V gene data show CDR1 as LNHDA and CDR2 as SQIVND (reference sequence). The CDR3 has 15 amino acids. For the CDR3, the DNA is TGTGCCAGTAGCCACGGGACAAGGGTCACAGATACGCAGTATTTT. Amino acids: CASSHGTRVTDTQYF.